This entry lists 14 T cell receptor beta chains sequenced from one sample in a study of T cells in Graves' hyperthyroidism and ophthalmopathy (dated by TCRdb to between 2019 and 2020). Receptor amplification or capture employed multiplex PCR. The sequencer was an Illumina HiSeq 2000. The TCR beta CDR3 regions were amplified from RNA transcripts. A first-round RT-PCR of the TCR CDR3 used the HTBI primer set with the Qiagen OneStep RT-PCR kit. TCRdb redid the processing of the public reads, applying fastp at Q25 and MiXCR, and retained in-frame beta chains. One record per CDR3 amino acid sequence lists the most common genes and DNA. The sample records 550,000 to 700,000 distinct CDR3 sequences, 46% of which are singletons. Clones ranked in the top ten supply around 17% of the sample. Sequencing was done on a sample of peripheral blood or thyroid tissue (not recorded which). These receptors came from an adult woman with Graves' disease, either hyperthyroidism or ophthalmopathy (not recorded which).

V usage is TRBV7-2 and J usage is TRBJ2-5; 9 nucleotides line up with TRBD2. Germline CDR1 and CDR2: SGHTA and FQGNSA. The junction had 5 bases not matched to a gene; V was cut back by 1 base and J by 5 bases. The CDR3 has 15 residues. DNA of the CDR3: TGTGCCAGCAGCTTAGTTAGCGGGAGATTTGAGACCCAGTACTTC. Encoded protein: CASSLVSGRFETQYF.

The CDR3 here is CATSRDIGARENSPLHF. In DNA form, the CDR3 reads TGTGCCACCAGCAGAGATATCGGTGCCAGGGAGAACTCACCCCTCCACTTT. The rearrangement uses TRBV15 and TRBJ1-6, with a possible D match to TRBD1 (5 bases). CDR3 length: 17 amino acids. Per germline, CDR1 LNHNV and CDR2 YYDKDF (reference sequence). V lost 0 bases to trimming and J lost 10 bases, with 19 bases between them. Supplemented by reference TRBV15 and TRBJ1-6, the full variable domain reads DAMVIQNPRYQVTQFGKPVTLSCSQTLNHNVMYWYQQKSSQAPKLLFHYYDKDFNNEADTPDNFQSRRPNTSFCFLDIRSPGLGDTAMYLCATSRDIGARENSPLHFGNGTRLTVT.

This clonotype was seen ten or more times. The chain joins TRBV29-1 to TRBJ2-3; no firm D call. CDR3 length: 12 residues. From germline, CDR1 is SQVTM and CDR2 ANQGSEA. The V end was cut by 6 bases, the J end by 2 bases, with 9 bases between. CDR3 residues: CSVLENTDTQYF. The CDR3 DNA sequence: TGCAGCGTACTGGAAAACACAGATACGCAGTATTTT.

A note on this clonotype: A single base separates this from a much larger clone, so it may be a read error. Since the CDR3 does not end with the conserved phenylalanine or tryptophan, this likely comes from a read error. The chain couples TRBV7-8 to TRBJ2-3; D ambiguous. Trimming removed 3 bases from V and 0 bases from J, with 7 bases in between. There are 14 residues in the CDR3. Germline assignment: CDR1 SGHVS and CDR2 FQNEAQ. Here the CDR3 reads CASSFSPSTDTQYS. In DNA form, the CDR3 reads TGTGCCAGCAGCTTCAGCCCTAGCACAGATACGCAGTATTCT.

This chain connects TRBV29-1 to TRBJ1-6; TRBD1 is a possible D gene (5 bases). The V and J ends lost 6 bases and 9 bases respectively, with 15 bases between them. The CDR3 is made up of 13 amino acids. From germline, CDR1 is SQVTM and CDR2 ANQGSEA. The CDR3: CSVTGTARSPLHF. CDR3 sequence (DNA): TGCAGCGTCACCGGGACGGCCCGTTCACCCCTCCACTTT.

In its sample, this clonotype was seen a few times. The chain combines TRBV29-1 with TRBJ1-2; tentative D call: TRBD1 (6 bases). Looked up from germline, CDR1 is SQVTM and CDR2 is ANQGSEA. This CDR3 is built from 13 residues. The germline V and J ends were trimmed by 3 bases and 6 bases, with 14 bases remaining between them. CDR3 residues: CSVDGPTGDGYTF. The DNA for the CDR3 is TGCAGCGTTGATGGCCCGACAGGAGATGGCTACACCTTC.

This CDR3 is CASSERTAPYEQYF. The CDR3 DNA reads as TGCGCCAGCAGTGAACGGACAGCCCCCTACGAGCAGTACTTC. The chain is built from TRBV10-2 and TRBJ2-7; D might be TRBD1 (6 bases). V dropped 3 bases and J dropped 2 bases, with 11 bases sitting between them. The CDR3 has 14 amino acids. Per germline, CDR1 WSHSY and CDR2 SAAADI.

This clonotype was seen at least ten times. This chain links TRBV11-2 with TRBJ2-5; 8 bases are shared with TRBD2. The junction had 7 bases not matched to a gene; V was cut back by 2 bases and J by 5 bases. The CDR3 totals 15 residues. Germline loops: CDR1 SGHAT, CDR2 FQNNGV. The CDR3, as DNA: TGTGCCAGCAGCTTAAGGGGGACTAGAGGCGAGACCCAGTACTTC. Protein sequence: CASSLRGTRGETQYF.

The V call is TRBV2, the J call TRBJ1-4; 7 bases are shared with TRBD1. Unmatched junction bases numbered 9, after V lost 6 bases and J lost 5 bases. The CDR3 runs 15 residues. Germline V gene sequence: CDR1 SNHLY, CDR2 FYNNEI. CDR3 nucleotides: TGTGCCAGCAGAGCCGGGCAGGGGGGAAATGAAAAACTGTTTTTT. It translates to CASRAGQGGNEKLFF.

This clonotype has ten or more counts. This chain joins TRBV9 and TRBJ1-2, with 7 bases matching TRBD1. Germline CDR1 is SGDLS and CDR2 is YYNGEE. After removal of 0 bases from V and 2 bases from J, the junction contained 10 bases not matched to a gene. This CDR3 comprises 17 residues. This CDR3 is CASSVVTGPNPNYGYTF. CDR3 DNA sequence: TGTGCCAGCAGCGTAGTGACAGGGCCAAACCCCAACTATGGCTACACCTTC.

Only a few counts were recorded for this clonotype. This rearrangement joins TRBV5-1 to TRBJ2-5, with 11 positions matching TRBD2. The CDR3 extends over 14 amino acids. CDR1 SGHRS and CDR2 YFSETQ come from the germline V gene. V dropped 7 bases and J dropped 3; count of bases not matched to a gene: 5. Written as DNA, the CDR3 is TGCGCCAGCGGAATGACTAGCGGGGAAGAGACCCAGTACTTC. It is translated as CASGMTSGEETQYF.

This clonotype was detected many times. The chain employs TRBV20-1 and TRBJ2-5; D possibly corresponds to TRBD2 (5 bases). V lost 0 bases, J lost 5 bases, and 10 bases lay in between. From germline, CDR1 is DFQATT and CDR2 SNEGSKA (reference sequence). This CDR3 spans 13 amino acids. The CDR3 spells CSARDSRRETQYF. The CDR3 DNA follows: TGCAGTGCTAGAGACAGCAGGAGGGAGACCCAGTACTTC.

This sequence joins TRBV25-1 and TRBJ2-6; 7 nucleotides align to TRBD2. J lost 0 bases, V lost 5 bases, and 4 bases had no gene match. This CDR3 has 16 amino acids. Germline V gives CDR1 MGHDK, CDR2 SYGVNS. In nucleotides, the CDR3 is TGTGCCAGCAGTCTAGCGGCAACCTCTGGGGCCAACGTCCTGACTTTC. It yields the protein CASSLAATSGANVLTF. Full variable domain (outside the CDR3, taken from reference TRBV25-1 and TRBJ2-6): EADIYQTPRYLVIGTGKKITLECSQTMGHDKMYWYQQDPGMELHLIHYSYGVNSTEKGDLSSESTVSRIRTEHFPLTLESARPSHTSQYLCASSLAATSGANVLTFGAGSRLTVL.

This clonotype was recorded at least ten times. V is TRBV20-1 and J is TRBJ2-7, with D tentatively TRBD2 (5 bases). This CDR3 comprises 14 residues. CDR1 is DFQATT, CDR2 SNEGSKA, per germline (reference sequence). Trimming took off 5 bases at V and 5 bases at J, with 19 bases between the two ends. The CDR3 region has the DNA TGCAGTGCTGAAGGACCCATTGAGGGCCACGAGCAGTACTTC. This encodes CSAEGPIEGHEQYF.